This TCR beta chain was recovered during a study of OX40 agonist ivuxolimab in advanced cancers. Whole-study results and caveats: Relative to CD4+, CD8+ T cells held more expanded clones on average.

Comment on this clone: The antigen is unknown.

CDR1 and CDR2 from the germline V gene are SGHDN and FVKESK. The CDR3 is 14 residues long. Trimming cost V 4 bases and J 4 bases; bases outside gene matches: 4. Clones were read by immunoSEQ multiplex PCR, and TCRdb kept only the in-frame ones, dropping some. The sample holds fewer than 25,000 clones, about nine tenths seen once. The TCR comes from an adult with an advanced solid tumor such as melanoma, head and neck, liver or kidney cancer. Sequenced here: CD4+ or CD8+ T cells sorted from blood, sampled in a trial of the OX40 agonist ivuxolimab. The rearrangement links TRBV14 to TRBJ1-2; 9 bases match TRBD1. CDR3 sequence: CASSRDRGGYGYTF. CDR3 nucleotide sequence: TGTGCCAGCAGCCGTGACAGGGGGGGCTATGGCTACACCTTC.